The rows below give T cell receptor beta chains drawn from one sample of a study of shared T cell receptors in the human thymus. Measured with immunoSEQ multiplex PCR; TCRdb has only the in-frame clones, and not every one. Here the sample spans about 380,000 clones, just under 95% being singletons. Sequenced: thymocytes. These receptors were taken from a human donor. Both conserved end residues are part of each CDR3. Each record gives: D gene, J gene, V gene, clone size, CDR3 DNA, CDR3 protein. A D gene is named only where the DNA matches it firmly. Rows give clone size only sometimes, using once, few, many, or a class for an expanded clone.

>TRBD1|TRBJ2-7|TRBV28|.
TGTGCCAGCAGTTCCCCTGGGGACAGGGTTCCCGAGCAGTACTTC
CASSSPGDRVPEQYF
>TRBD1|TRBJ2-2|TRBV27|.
TGTGCCAGCACCACCCTTGACAGGGGGCGCGGGTCCGGGGAGCTGTTTTTT
CASTTLDRGRGSGELFF
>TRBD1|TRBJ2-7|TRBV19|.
TGTGCCAGTAGTGCCGAGGGGGCCAACTCCTACGAGCAGTACTTC
CASSAEGANSYEQYF
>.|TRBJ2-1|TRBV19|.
TGTGCCAGTAGTATAGTTGGCCCTCGGGGCAGAAGTACCGAGCAGTTCTTC
CASSIVGPRGRSTEQFF
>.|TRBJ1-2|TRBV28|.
TGTGCCAGCAGACCAGCAGGGGCTAACTATGGCTACACCTTC
CASRPAGANYGYTF
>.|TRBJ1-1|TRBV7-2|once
TGTGCCAGCAGCTTAGCGTTTGTGCGACACAAGAACACTGAAGCTTTCTTT
CASSLAFVRHKNTEAFF
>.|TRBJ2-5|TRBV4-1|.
TGCGCCAGCAGCCAAAAGGAGACCCAGTACTTC
CASSQKETQYF
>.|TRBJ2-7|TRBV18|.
TGTGCCAGCTCACCGCTTCCGACAGCCTCCTACGAGCAGTACTTC
CASSPLPTASYEQYF
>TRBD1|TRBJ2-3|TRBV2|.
TGTGCCAGCAGGCTGACAGGGCCCCGCACAGATACGCAGTATTTT
CASRLTGPRTDTQYF
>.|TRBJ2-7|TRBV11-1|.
TGTGCCAGCAGCTTACTACAAGGAGGGGCCTACGAGCAGTACTTC
CASSLLQGGAYEQYF
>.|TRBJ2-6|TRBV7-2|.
TGTGCCAGCAGCTTAGTCCCCTCTGGGGCCAACGTCCTGACTTTC
CASSLVPSGANVLTF
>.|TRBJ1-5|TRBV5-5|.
TGTGCCAGCAGCTCGACGGGACTCTATAGCAATCAGCCCCAGCATTTT
CASSSTGLYSNQPQHF
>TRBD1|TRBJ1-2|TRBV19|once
TGTGCCAGTTCGGGACAGGGGGCGTTTGGCTACACCTTC
CASSGQGAFGYTF
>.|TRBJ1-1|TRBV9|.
TGTGCCAGCAGCGTTGACCGGAGGACTGAAGCTTTCTTT
CASSVDRRTEAFF
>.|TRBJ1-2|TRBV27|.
TGTGCCAGCAGTTCCGGGTTGGGCGGTCAGGCCTACTATGGCTACACCTTC
CASSSGLGGQAYYGYTF
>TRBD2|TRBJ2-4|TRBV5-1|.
TGCGCCAGCAGAGGTGGCGGGAGTCGGGCCAAAAACATTCAGTACTTC
CASRGGGSRAKNIQYF
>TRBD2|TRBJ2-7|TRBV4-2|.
TGTGCCAGCAGCCTCGGGGAGCGGGAGACCTACGAGCAGTACTTC
CASSLGERETYEQYF
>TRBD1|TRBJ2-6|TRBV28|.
TGTGCCAGCACACCCCGGGACAGGGACTCTGGGGCCAACGTCCTGACTTTC
CASTPRDRDSGANVLTF
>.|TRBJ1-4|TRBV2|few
TGTGCCAGCAGGGAGGGCGGGCGGAATGAAAAACTGTTTTTT
CASREGGRNEKLFF
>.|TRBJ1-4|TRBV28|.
TGTGCCAGCACCCCGGGGGGCAATGAAAAACTGTTTTTT
CASTPGGNEKLFF
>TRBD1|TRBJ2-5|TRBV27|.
TGTGCCAGCAGCCCTAACTTACAGGGGTTCTCCCAAGAGACCCAGTACTTC
CASSPNLQGFSQETQYF
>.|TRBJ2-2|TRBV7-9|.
TGTGCCAGCAGCTTAGGACAGTACACCGGGGAGCTGTTTTTT
CASSLGQYTGELFF
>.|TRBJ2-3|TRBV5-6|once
TGTGCCAGCAGCCCCGAGAGGTCCTGGGTAGGGCACACAGATACGCAGTATTTT
CASSPERSWVGHTDTQYF
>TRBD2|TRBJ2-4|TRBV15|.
TGTGCCACCAGCAGAGATTCGACGTCTAGTAGGATGCGGGAGACCGAGCCCAAAAACATTCAGTACTTC
CATSRDSTSSRMRETEPKNIQYF
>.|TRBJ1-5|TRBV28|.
TGTGCCAGCAGTTTAAGGGCAGATAGCAATCAGCCCCAGCATTTT
CASSLRADSNQPQHF
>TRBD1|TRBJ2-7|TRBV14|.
TGTGCCAGCAGCCGGACAGGACGATACGAGCAGTACTTC
CASSRTGRYEQYF
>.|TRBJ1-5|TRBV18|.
TGTGCCAGCTCACCCGCTTATAAAAAGCCCCAGCATTTT
CASSPAYKKPQHF
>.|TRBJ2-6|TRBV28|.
TGTGCCAGCAGTTTGTTTTTGGGGGCTTCTGGGGCCAACGTCCTGACTTTC
CASSLFLGASGANVLTF
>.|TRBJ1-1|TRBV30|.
TGTGCCTGGAGTGTACGGGGGAACACTGAAGCTTTCTTT
CAWSVRGNTEAFF
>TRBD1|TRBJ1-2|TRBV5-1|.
TGCGCCAGCAGCTTGGCGGGACAGGGTCCCAATCTCCTCTATGGCTACACCTTC
CASSLAGQGPNLLYGYTF
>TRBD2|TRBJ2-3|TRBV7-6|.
TGTGCCAGCAGCTTAGTCCCCAGACTAGCAAATATAACAGATACGCAGTATTTT
CASSLVPRLANITDTQYF
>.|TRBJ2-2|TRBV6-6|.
TGTGCCAGCAGTTACTTAGGGACCGGGGAGCTGTTTTTT
CASSYLGTGELFF
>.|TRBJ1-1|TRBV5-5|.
TGTGCCAGCAGCCCCGGGGGGGCTCTGAACACTGAAGCTTTCTTT
CASSPGGALNTEAFF
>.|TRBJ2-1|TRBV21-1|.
TGTGCCAGCAGCAAAGAGACTAGCGGTTACAATGAGCAGTTCTTC
CASSKETSGYNEQFF
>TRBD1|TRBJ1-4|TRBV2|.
TGTGCCAGCAGTGAAAGAGACAGGGTTGAAAAACTGTTTTTT
CASSERDRVEKLFF
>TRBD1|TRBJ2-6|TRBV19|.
TGTGCCAGTAGTATACAGGGACAGGATGGGGCCAACGTCCTGACTTTC
CASSIQGQDGANVLTF
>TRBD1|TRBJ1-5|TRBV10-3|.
TGTGCCATCAGCCCGAGTCCCGAACAGGGGGCAGGTACTCAGCCCCAGCATTTT
CAISPSPEQGAGTQPQHF
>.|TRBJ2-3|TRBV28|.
TGTGCCAGCAGCCATGGGGGGGCCACAGATACGCAGTATTTT
CASSHGGATDTQYF
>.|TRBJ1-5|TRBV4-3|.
TGCGCCAGCAGCCAAGATTTAAGCAGGGTGGATAGCAATCAGCCCCAGCATTTT
CASSQDLSRVDSNQPQHF
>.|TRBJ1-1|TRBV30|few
TGTGCCTGGAGTGTAAGTCTGAACACTGAAGCTTTCTTT
CAWSVSLNTEAFF
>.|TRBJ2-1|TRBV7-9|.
TGTGCCAGCAGCTTACGTGGAGCGCCATACAATGAGCAGTTCTTC
CASSLRGAPYNEQFF
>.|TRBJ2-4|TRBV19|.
TGTGCCAGTAGTACCGGGCAGGCCAAAAACATTCAGTACTTC
CASSTGQAKNIQYF
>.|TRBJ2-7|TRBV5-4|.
TGTGCCAGCAGCGCCCAACCAGGGGCGCCCTCCTACGAGCAGTACTTC
CASSAQPGAPSYEQYF
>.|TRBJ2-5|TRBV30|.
TGTGCCTGGAGTGTACCCCGGGCCCCTCGAGCCCAGTACTTC
CAWSVPRAPRAQYF
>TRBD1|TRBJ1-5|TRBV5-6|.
TGTGCCAGCTGCTTGACAGGGGGCGGATGTCAGCCCCAGCATTTT
CASCLTGGGCQPQHF
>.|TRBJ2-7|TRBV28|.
TGTGCCAGCAGTTTCCCGGGACTTAATTACGAGCAGTACTTC
CASSFPGLNYEQYF
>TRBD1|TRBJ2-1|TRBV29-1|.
TGCAGCGTTGCATGCCCTTCACGGGACAGAAGATACAATGAGCAGTTCTTC
CSVACPSRDRRYNEQFF
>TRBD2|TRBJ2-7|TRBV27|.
TGTGCCAGCAGTCCAACTAGCGGGAGTCCCCACGAGCAGTACTTC
CASSPTSGSPHEQYF
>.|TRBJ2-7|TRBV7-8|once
TGTGCCAGCAGCTTAGTCAAGGCGCCTAGCTCCTACGAGCAGTACTTC
CASSLVKAPSSYEQYF
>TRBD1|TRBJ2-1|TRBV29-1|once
TGCAGCGTTGAGGACAGGGGGGCTCTCGACAATGAGCAGTTCTTC
CSVEDRGALDNEQFF
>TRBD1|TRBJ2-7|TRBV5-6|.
TGTGCCAGCAGCCCCCCAGGGGGCCGCCGCTCCTACGAGCAGTACTTC
CASSPPGGRRSYEQYF
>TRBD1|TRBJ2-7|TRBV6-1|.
TGTGCCAGCAGTGAAGAACTCCCCGGGACAGGGTCCTACGAGCAGTACTTC
CASSEELPGTGSYEQYF
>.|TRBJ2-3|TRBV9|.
TGTGCCAGCAGCGTAGGAGAGTCAACGCAGTATTTT
CASSVGESTQYF
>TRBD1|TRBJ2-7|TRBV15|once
TGTGCCACCAGCAGGCCCGGGACAGGGATGTACGAGCAGTACTTC
CATSRPGTGMYEQYF
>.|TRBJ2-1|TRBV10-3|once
TGTGCCATCAGTGCGCGCGGATCCTACAATGAGCAGTTCTTC
CAISARGSYNEQFF